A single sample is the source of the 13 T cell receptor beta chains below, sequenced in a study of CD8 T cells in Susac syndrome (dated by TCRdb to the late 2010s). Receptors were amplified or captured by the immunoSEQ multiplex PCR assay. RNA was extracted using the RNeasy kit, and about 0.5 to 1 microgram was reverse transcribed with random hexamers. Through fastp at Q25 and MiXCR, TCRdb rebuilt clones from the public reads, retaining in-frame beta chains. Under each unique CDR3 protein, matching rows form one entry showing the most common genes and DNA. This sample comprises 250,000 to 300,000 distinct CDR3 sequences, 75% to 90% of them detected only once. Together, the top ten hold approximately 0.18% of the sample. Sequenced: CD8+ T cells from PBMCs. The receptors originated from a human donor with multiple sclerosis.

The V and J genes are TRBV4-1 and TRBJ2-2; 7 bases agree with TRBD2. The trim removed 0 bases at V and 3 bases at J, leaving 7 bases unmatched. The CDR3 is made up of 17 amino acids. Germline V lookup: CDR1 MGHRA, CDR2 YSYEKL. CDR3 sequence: CASSQDSGGGYTGELFF. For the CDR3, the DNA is TGCGCCAGCAGCCAAGATAGCGGCGGGGGTTACACCGGGGAGCTGTTTTTT.

The CDR3 nucleotides read TGTGCCAGCAGTTTGTTCAGGGACTACGAGCAGTACTTC. It translates to CASSLFRDYEQYF. This chain connects TRBV28 to TRBJ2-7; TRBD1 is a possible D gene (5 bases). This CDR3 is built from 13 residues. The germline V gene has CDR1 MDHEN and CDR2 SYDVKM. Between the trimmed V and J ends, which lost 3 bases and 3 bases, there was a span of 9 bases. The complete variable domain, with remaining parts taken from reference TRBV28 and TRBJ2-7, reads DVKVTQSSRYLVKRTGEKVFLECVQDMDHENMFWYRQDPGLGLRLIYFSYDVKMKEKGDIPEGYSVSREKKERFSLILESASTNQTSMYLCASSLFRDYEQYFGPGTRLTVT.

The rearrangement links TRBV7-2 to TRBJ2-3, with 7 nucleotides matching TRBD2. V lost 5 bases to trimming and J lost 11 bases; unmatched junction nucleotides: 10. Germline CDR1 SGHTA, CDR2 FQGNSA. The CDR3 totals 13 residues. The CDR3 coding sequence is TGTGCCAGCAGCCCAAACCCCAGGGAGGGGCAGTATTTT. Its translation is CASSPNPREGQYF.

The CDR3 coding sequence is TGTGCCAGCAGCGTAGGGGACCCACTCCACGAGCAGTACTTC. This sequence encodes CASSVGDPLHEQYF. The V and J genes are TRBV9 and TRBJ2-7, with D possibly being TRBD1 or TRBD2 (5 bases each). There are 14 residues in the CDR3. V was cut by 0 bases and J by 5 bases, with 12 bases left in between. Germline CDR1 is SGDLS and CDR2 is YYNGEE.

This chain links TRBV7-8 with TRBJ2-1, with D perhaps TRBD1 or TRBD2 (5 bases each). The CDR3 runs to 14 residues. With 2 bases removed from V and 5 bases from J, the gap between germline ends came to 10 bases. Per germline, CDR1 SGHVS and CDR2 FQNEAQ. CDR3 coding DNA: TGTGCCAGCAGCTTAATGGGGGTCCACAATGAGCAGTTCTTC. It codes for CASSLMGVHNEQFF.

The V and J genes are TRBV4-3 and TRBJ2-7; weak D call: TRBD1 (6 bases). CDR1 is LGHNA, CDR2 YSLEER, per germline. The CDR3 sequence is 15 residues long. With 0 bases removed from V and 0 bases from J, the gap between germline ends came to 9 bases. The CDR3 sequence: CASSQEWDTSYEQYF. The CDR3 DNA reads TGCGCCAGCAGCCAAGAGTGGGACACCTCCTACGAGCAGTACTTC.

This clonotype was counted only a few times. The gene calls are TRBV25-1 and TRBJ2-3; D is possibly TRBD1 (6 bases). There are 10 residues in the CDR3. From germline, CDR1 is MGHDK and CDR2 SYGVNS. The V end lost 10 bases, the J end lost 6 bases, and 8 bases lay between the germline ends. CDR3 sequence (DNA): TGTGCCACCCAGGGGGATACGCAGTATTTT. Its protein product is CATQGDTQYF.

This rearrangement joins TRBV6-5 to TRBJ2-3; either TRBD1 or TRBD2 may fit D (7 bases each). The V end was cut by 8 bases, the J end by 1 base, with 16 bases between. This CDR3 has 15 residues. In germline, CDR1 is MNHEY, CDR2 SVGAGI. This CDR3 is CASHPGGGGTDTQYF. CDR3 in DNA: TGTGCCAGCCACCCAGGGGGGGGCGGCACAGATACGCAGTATTTT.

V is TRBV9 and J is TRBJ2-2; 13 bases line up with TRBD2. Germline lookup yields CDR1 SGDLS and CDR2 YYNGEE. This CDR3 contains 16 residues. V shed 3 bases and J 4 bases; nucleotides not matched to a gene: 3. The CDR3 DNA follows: TGTGCCAGCAGCGGGGGACTAGCGGGAACCACCGGGGAGCTGTTTTTT. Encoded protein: CASSGGLAGTTGELFF.

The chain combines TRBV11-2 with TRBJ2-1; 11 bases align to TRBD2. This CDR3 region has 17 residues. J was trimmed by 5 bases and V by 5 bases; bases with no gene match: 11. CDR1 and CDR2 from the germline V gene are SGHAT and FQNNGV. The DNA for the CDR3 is TGTGCCAGCAGCCCGCCTAGCGGGGGGCCCATAAACAATGAGCAGTTCTTC. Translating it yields CASSPPSGGPINNEQFF.

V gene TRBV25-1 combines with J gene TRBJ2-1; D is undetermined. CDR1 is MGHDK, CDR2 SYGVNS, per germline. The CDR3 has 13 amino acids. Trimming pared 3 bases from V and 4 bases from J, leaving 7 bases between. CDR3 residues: CASSDRPYNEQFF. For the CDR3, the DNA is TGTGCCAGCAGTGATAGACCGTACAATGAGCAGTTCTTC.

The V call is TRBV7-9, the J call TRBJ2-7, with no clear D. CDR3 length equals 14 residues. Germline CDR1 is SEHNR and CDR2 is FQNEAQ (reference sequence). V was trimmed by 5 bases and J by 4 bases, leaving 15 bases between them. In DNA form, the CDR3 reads TGTGCCAGCAGCCCTATAGGAGCTGGGTACGAGCAGTACTTC. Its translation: CASSPIGAGYEQYF.

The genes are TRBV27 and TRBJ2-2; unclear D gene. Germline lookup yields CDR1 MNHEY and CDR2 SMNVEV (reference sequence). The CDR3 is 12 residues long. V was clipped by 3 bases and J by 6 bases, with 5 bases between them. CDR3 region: CASSFLPGELFF. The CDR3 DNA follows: TGTGCCAGCAGTTTCCTTCCCGGGGAGCTGTTTTTT.